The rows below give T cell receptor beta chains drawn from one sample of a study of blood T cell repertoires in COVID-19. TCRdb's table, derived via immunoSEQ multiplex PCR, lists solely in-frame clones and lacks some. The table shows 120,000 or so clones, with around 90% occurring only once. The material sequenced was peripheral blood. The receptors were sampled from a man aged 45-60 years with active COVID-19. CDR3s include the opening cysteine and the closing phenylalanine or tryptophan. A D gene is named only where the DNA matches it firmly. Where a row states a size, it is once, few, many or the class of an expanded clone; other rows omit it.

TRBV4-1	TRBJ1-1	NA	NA	TGCGCCAGCAGCCAAGTCTTAAAGCCTAACACTGAAGCTTTCTTT	CASSQVLKPNTEAFF
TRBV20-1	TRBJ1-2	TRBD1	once	TGCAGTGCTAGGACAGGGCTACGCTACACCTTC	CSARTGLRYTF
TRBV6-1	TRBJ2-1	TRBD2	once	TGTGCCAGCAGTGAAGCGCTAAGCGGGGGGGTCAACAATGAGCAGTTCTTC	CASSEALSGGVNNEQFF
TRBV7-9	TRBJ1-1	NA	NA	TGTGCCAGCAGAAAGACGAGGTTCGGGAACACTGAAGCTTTCTTT	CASRKTRFGNTEAFF
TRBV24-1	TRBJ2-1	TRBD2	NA	TGTGCCACCAGTGATCCCGGGACTAGCAGTGAGCAGTTCTTC	CATSDPGTSSEQFF
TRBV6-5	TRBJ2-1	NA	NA	TGTGCCAGCAGTTACTCTCAGGTCTCCTACAATGAGCAGTTCTTC	CASSYSQVSYNEQFF
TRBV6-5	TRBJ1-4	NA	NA	TGTGCCAGCAAACAGGTTACTAATGAAAAACTGTTTTTT	CASKQVTNEKLFF
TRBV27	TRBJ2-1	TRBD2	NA	TGTGCCAGCAGTTTTCCCTCGGGCTCGGGGGGAAGGTTAAATATCGATGAGCAGTTCTTC	CASSFPSGSGGRLNIDEQFF
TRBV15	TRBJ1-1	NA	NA	TGTGCCACCAGCACGAGGGCAATGAACACTGAAGCTTTCTTT	CATSTRAMNTEAFF
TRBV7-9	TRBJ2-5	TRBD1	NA	TGTGCCAGCAGCTCCCCCGGACAGGGTCCAAGGGGGACCCAGTACTTC	CASSSPGQGPRGTQYF
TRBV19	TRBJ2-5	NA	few	TGTGCCAGTAGTGCTGAACGGGGGACTGTGGAAGAGACCCAGTACTTC	CASSAERGTVEETQYF
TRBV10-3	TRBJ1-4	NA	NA	TGTGCCATTAGCGCGGGATCTAATGAAAAACTGTTTTTT	CAISAGSNEKLFF
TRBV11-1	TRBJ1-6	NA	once	TGTGCCAGCTCCAACACCTATAATTCACCCCTCCACTTT	CASSNTYNSPLHF
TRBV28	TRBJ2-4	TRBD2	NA	TGTGCCAGCAGTTTCATCGACGGGGGGAGCAAAAACATTCAGTACTTC	CASSFIDGGSKNIQYF
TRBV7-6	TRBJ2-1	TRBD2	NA	TGTGCCAGCAGCTTAAGGTCGCTAGCGGGAGTGGGTGACAATGAGCAGTTCTTC	CASSLRSLAGVGDNEQFF
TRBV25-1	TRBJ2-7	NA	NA	TGTGCCAGCATTGACCGGGACACTAAATACGAGCAGTACTTC	CASIDRDTKYEQYF
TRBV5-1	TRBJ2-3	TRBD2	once	TGCGCCAGCAGCTTTACCGGACTAGCAGCAGATACGCAGTATTTT	CASSFTGLAADTQYF
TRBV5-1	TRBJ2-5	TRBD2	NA	TGCGCCAGCAGCGTAAGACTAGCGGGGGCCCAAGAGACCCAGTACTTC	CASSVRLAGAQETQYF
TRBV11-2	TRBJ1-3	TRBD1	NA	TGTGCCAGCAGCTCCCTGGACAGGGTCTCTGGAAACACCATATATTTT	CASSSLDRVSGNTIYF
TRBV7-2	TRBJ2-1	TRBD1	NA	TGTGCCAGCAGCCCGACAGGGGCCTACAATGAGCAGTTCTTC	CASSPTGAYNEQFF
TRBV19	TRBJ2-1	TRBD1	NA	TGTGCCAGTAGTATGTCGGCAGGGGGCTACAATGAGCAGTTCTTC	CASSMSAGGYNEQFF
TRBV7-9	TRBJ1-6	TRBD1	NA	TGTGCCAGCACCTACAGGGGGCCCTATTCACCCCTCCACTTT	CASTYRGPYSPLHF
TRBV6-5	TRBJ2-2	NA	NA	TGTGCCAGCAAATCTGCGGTGAACACCGGGGAGCTGTTTTTT	CASKSAVNTGELFF
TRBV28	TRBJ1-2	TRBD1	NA	TGTGCCAGCAGATCTCGAGACAGGGGCTTTGGCTACACCTTC	CASRSRDRGFGYTF
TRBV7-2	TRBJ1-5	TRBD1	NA	TGTGCCAGCAGCTTCGGGACAGGTCGAAGTAATCAGCCCCAGCATTTT	CASSFGTGRSNQPQHF
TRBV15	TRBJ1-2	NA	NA	TGTGCCACCAGCACGGGCGGGGCCCAGTTGAATGGCTACACCTTC	CATSTGGAQLNGYTF
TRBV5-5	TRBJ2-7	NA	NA	TGTGCCAGCAGCTTACTACTACAATCCTACGAGCAGTACTTC	CASSLLLQSYEQYF
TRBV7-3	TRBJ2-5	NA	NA	TGTGCCAGCAGCCCCGGACACACTCAAGAGACCCAGTACTTC	CASSPGHTQETQYF
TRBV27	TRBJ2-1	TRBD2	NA	TGTGCCAGCAGTTCTCCTCGGGCTAGCGGTTCCTACAATGAGCAGTTCTTC	CASSSPRASGSYNEQFF
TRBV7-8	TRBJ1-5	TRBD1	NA	TGTGCCAGCAGCTTATCCAGGGGGGGCAATCAGCCCCAGCATTTT	CASSLSRGGNQPQHF
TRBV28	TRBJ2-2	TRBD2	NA	TGTGCCAGCAAACTCAATAGCGGGATAGCCCCCGGGGAGCTGTTTTTT	CASKLNSGIAPGELFF
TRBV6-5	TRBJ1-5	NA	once	TGTGCCAGCAGTCCCGACAGGACGGACAATCAGCCCCAGCATTTT	CASSPDRTDNQPQHF
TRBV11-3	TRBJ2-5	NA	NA	TGTGCCAGCAGCCGCACAGGGATAAAGACCCAGTACTTC	CASSRTGIKTQYF
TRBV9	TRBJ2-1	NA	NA	TGTGCCAGCAGCTCGTTCGACAATGAGCAGTTCTTC	CASSSFDNEQFF
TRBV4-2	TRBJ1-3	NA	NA	TGTGCCAGCAGCCAACAGGGCGCTGGAAACACCATATATTTT	CASSQQGAGNTIYF
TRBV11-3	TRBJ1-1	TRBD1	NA	TGTGCCAGCAGCGCCGGACAGGGAACTGAAGCTTTCTTT	CASSAGQGTEAFF
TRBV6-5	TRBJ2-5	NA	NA	TGTGCCAGCAGTACGGGGTTAGCCCCAGAGACCCAGTACTTC	CASSTGLAPETQYF
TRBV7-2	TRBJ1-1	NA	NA	TGTGCCAGCAGCCACCAGCCGACAGTCCCGAACACTGAAGCTTTCTTT	CASSHQPTVPNTEAFF
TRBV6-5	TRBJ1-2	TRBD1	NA	TGTGCCAGCAGTCCGGGACAGGGTCGGTATGGCTACACCTTC	CASSPGQGRYGYTF
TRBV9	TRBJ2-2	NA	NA	TGTGCCAGCAGCGTGATTGAGACCGGGGAGCTGTTTTTT	CASSVIETGELFF
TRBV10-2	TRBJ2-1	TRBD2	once	TGCGCCAGCACCAGGGAGGGCCCGGGTGAGCAGTTCTTC	CASTREGPGEQFF
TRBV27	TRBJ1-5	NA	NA	TGTGCCAGCAGGGCAGACCGACTAGCGGGACAGCCCCAGCATTTT	CASRADRLAGQPQHF
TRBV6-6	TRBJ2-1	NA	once	TGTGCCAGCAATCAGGGAAGGGTTGGTGAGCAGTTCTTC	CASNQGRVGEQFF
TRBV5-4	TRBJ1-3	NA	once	TGTGCCAGCAGCTTTATAGAGGGAGGGGACACCATATATTTT	CASSFIEGGDTIYF
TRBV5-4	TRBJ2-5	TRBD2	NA	TGTGCCAGCAGCGACGCTAGCGGGTTACGGGAGACCCAGTACTTC	CASSDASGLRETQYF
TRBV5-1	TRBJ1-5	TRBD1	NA	TGCGCCAGCAGCTTGGGGGCAGGGGGCGATCAGCCCCAGCATTTT	CASSLGAGGDQPQHF
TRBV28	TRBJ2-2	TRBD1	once	TGTGCCAGCAGTACAGGTGGACAGGGAAACACCGGGGAGCTGTTTTTT	CASSTGGQGNTGELFF